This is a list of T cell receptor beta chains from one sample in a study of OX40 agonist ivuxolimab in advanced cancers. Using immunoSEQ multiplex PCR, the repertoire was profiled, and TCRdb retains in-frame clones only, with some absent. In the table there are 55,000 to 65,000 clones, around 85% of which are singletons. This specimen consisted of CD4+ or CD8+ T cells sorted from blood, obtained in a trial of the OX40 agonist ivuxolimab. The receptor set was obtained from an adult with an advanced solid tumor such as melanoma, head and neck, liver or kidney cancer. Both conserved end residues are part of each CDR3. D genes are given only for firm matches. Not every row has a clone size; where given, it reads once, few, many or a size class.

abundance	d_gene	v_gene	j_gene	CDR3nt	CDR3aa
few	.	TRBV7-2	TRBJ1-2	TGTGCCAGCAGCAGGGGGACGGCGAACTATGGCTACACCTTC	CASSRGTANYGYTF
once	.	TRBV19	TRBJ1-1	TGTGCCAGTAGTGATGGAGCGGGGAGGGACACTGAAGCTTTCTTT	CASSDGAGRDTEAFF
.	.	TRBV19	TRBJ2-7	TGTGCCAGTAGTCACCAGGGTGACGGGTACTTC	CASSHQGDGYF
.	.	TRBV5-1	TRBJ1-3	TGCGCCAGCAGCTTGGATCTCCCGGAGATCTCTGGAAACACCATATATTTT	CASSLDLPEISGNTIYF
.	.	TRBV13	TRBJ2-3	TGTGCCAGCAGCCTGGGGGGCAGAAGCACAGATACGCAGTATTTT	CASSLGGRSTDTQYF
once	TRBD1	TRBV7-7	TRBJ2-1	TGTGCTAGCAGCTCCGGGACAGGGCCCTACAATGAGCAGTTCTTC	CASSSGTGPYNEQFF
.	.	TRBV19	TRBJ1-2	TGTGCCAGTAAACCTGGTGGGAACTATGGCTACACCTTC	CASKPGGNYGYTF
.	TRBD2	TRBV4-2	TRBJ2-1	TGTGCCAGCAGCCCCCCGGGACTAGCGGGGCGGGAGCAGTTCTTC	CASSPPGLAGREQFF
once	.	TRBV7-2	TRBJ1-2	TGTGCCAGCAGCCAGGGACGGCCCCTCGGCTACACCTTC	CASSQGRPLGYTF
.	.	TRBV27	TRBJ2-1	TGTGCCAGCAGTGAAGGGTTAAGAGGGGTCTACAATGAGCAGTTCTTC	CASSEGLRGVYNEQFF
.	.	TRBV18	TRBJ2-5	TGTGCCAGCTCAGAGCAAGAGACCCAGTACTTC	CASSEQETQYF
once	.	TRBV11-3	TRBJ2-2	TGTGCCAGCAGCTTAGTGGGGGCGCAGACCGGGGAGCTGTTTTTT	CASSLVGAQTGELFF
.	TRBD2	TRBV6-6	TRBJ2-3	TGTGCCAGCAGCGGGAGGGCCCCAGATACGCAGTATTTT	CASSGRAPDTQYF
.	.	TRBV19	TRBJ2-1	TGTGCCAGTAGAGGCCGGACCGAGCAGTTCTTC	CASRGRTEQFF
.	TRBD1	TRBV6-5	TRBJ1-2	TGTGCCAGCAGTTACGCGACCGGGACAGCGGGTGGCTACACCTTC	CASSYATGTAGGYTF
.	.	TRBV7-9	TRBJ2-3	TGTGCCTCTTTTCGCGGGATCAGCACAGATACGCAGTATTTT	CASFRGISTDTQYF
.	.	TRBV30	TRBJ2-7	TGTGCCTGTTTTCCTTCTGGGAGCTCCTACGAGCAGTACTTC	CACFPSGSSYEQYF
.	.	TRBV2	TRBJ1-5	TGTGCCAGCAGTACACGAGGGGGCAATCAGCCCCAGCATTTT	CASSTRGGNQPQHF
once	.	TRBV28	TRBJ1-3	TGTGCCACCGGAAGGACAGTCTTTGGAAACACCATATATTTT	CATGRTVFGNTIYF
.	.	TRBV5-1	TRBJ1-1	TGCGCCAGCAGCCCTCAGAGGGGGGGGACTGAAGCTTTCTTT	CASSPQRGGTEAFF
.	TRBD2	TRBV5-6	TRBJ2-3	TGTGCCAGCAGCTTGGACCCTCCTAGCGGGAGGGGGGCAGATACGCAGTATTTT	CASSLDPPSGRGADTQYF
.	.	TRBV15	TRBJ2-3	TGTGCCACCAGCAGAGATAGGGGACCGGCAGATACGCAGTATTTT	CATSRDRGPADTQYF
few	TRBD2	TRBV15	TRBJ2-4	TGTGCCACCAGCAGAGGAGGAGGGACTAGCGGGAGAGAAGGCAGCTTC	CATSRGGGTSGREGSF
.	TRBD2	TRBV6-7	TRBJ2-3	TGTGCCAGCAGCAAGGGGAGGGGTACGCAGTATTTT	CASSKGRGTQYF
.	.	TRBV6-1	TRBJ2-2	TGTGCCAGCAGTGAAGCGAGTGTCGGCACCGGGGAGCTGTTTTTT	CASSEASVGTGELFF
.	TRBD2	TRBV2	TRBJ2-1	TGTGCCAGCAGTGAATACAGCGGGAGTAGGGATGAGCAGTTCTTC	CASSEYSGSRDEQFF
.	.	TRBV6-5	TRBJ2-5	TGTGCCAGCAGGACGGGGTACCAAGAGACCCAGTACTTC	CASRTGYQETQYF
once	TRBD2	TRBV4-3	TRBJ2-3	TGCGCCAGCAGCCAAAATTGGCGGACTAGCGGCACAGATACGCAGTATTTT	CASSQNWRTSGTDTQYF
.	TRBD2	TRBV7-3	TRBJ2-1	TGTGCCAGCAGTACTAGCGGGAGCTCCTACAATGAGCAGTTCTTC	CASSTSGSSYNEQFF
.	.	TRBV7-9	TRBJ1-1	TGTGCCAGCAGCCATAGACAGGCCCTAAGGGACACTGAAGCTTTCTTT	CASSHRQALRDTEAFF
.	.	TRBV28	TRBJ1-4	TGTGCCAGCAGTCCGACCTTCTTGAAAAGACTGTTTTTT	CASSPTFLKRLFF
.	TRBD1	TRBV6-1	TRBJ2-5	TGTGCCAGCAGCAGGGGGCCGGGGGAGACCCAGTACTTC	CASSRGPGETQYF
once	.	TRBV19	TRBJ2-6	TGTGCCACCCTAGGGCGGGGTGCGATTAACTCTGGGGCCAACGTCCTGACTTTC	CATLGRGAINSGANVLTF
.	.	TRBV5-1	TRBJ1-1	TGCGCCAGCAGCTTATTACAGACGAACACTGAAGCTTTCTTT	CASSLLQTNTEAFF
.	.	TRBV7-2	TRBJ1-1	TGTGCCAGCAGCTTCGTCGGGGTTGGCACTGAAGCTTTCTTT	CASSFVGVGTEAFF
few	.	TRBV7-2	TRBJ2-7	TGTGCCAGCAGCGCGATCGGACTTACCTACGAGCAGTACTTC	CASSAIGLTYEQYF
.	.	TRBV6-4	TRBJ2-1	TGTGCCAGCAGTGACCGCAGGGGAAGCAATGAGCAGTTCTTC	CASSDRRGSNEQFF
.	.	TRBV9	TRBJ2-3	TGTGCCAGCAGCGGCGACGCGCAGTATTTT	CASSGDAQYF
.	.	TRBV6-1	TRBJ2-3	TGTGCCAGCAGTGAAGAGGTCGGGAGTATGGCAGATACGCAGTATTTT	CASSEEVGSMADTQYF
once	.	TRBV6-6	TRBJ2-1	TGTGCCAGCAGTTGGCTCCATCGAGAGCAGTTCTTC	CASSWLHREQFF
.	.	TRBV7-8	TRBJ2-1	TGTGCCAGTAGTGGGGTTCGGGACAATGAGCAGTTCTTC	CASSGVRDNEQFF
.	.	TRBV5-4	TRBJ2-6	TGTGCCAGCAGCCCAGGGACAACCTCTGGGGCCAACGTCCTGACTTTC	CASSPGTTSGANVLTF
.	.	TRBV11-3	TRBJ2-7	TGTGCCAGCAGCTTAGGTCCAACTTCCAGCGAGCAGTACTTC	CASSLGPTSSEQYF
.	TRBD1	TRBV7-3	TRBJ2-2	TGTGCCAGCAGAAGGGGGCAGGTCGGGGAGCTGTTTTTT	CASRRGQVGELFF
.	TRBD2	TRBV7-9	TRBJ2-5	TGTGCCAGCAGCTTCGGGGGGGAACAAGAGACCCAGTACTTC	CASSFGGEQETQYF
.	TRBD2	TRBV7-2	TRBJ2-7	TGTGCCAGCAGCACTCGGGCGGGAGGCTACGAGCAGTACTTC	CASSTRAGGYEQYF
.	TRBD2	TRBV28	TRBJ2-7	TGTGCCAGCAGTTTATTTCCTAGCGGGAGGGCCACGGCCTACGAGCAGTACTTC	CASSLFPSGRATAYEQYF
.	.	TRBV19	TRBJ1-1	TGTGCCAGTAGTGGGCGGGAGGCCGGGAGAACTGAAGCTTTCTTT	CASSGREAGRTEAFF
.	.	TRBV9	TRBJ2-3	TGTGCCAGCAGCGTAGGGAGGACGGGCACAGATACGCAGTATTTT	CASSVGRTGTDTQYF
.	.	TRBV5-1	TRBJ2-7	TGCGCCAGCAGCTTGGGTACTAGCAGCTACGAGCAGTACTTC	CASSLGTSSYEQYF
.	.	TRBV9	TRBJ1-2	TGTGCCAGCAGCCGACGGGCCTCCTATGGCTACACCTTC	CASSRRASYGYTF
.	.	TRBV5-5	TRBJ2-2	TGTGCCAGCAGCCCCCCCGGTCTGGGGGGAGGGAACACCGGGGAGCTGTTTTTT	CASSPPGLGGGNTGELFF
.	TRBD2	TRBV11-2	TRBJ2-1	TGTGCCAGCAGACCGGGGACTAGCGGGAGAAGGGGGTCCTACAATGAGCAGTTCTTC	CASRPGTSGRRGSYNEQFF
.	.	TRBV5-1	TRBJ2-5	TGCGCCAGCAGCACCAAACTCGGGACCCAGGGGACCCAGTACTTC	CASSTKLGTQGTQYF
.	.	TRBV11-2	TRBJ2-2	TGTGCCAGCAGCGAATTAACGACAAATACCGGGGAGCTGTTTTTT	CASSELTTNTGELFF
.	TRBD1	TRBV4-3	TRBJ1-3	TGCGCCAGCAGCCAGGGCACAGGGGTGGGTGGAAACACCATATATTTT	CASSQGTGVGGNTIYF
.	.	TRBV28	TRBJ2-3	TGTGCCAGCAGTTTTGGGGGAGTATCAGATACGCAGTATTTT	CASSFGGVSDTQYF
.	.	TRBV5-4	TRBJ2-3	TGTGCCAGCAGCTGGGCCGATACGCAGTATTTT	CASSWADTQYF
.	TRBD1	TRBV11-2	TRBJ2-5	TGTGCCAGCAGCTTCGGCAGGGGGCAAGAGACCCAGTACTTC	CASSFGRGQETQYF